This TCR beta chain was observed in a study of cytomegalovirus exposure and HLA in healthy donors. Whole-study results and caveats: A reported reduction in N-insertions relative to the 666-donor mean was seen in an Asian-associated ancestry cluster in a later analysis.

Amplification used 60 Vbeta primers and 13 Jbeta primers. Assay used: immunoSEQ multiplex PCR; TCRdb lists only in-frame clones, some missing. The specimen's table records approximately 110,000 clones. With V trimmed by 6 bases and J by 8 bases, 7 bases remained unmatched. CDR3 size: 13 residues. Germline V CDR1 and CDR2: LNHDA, SQIVND (reference sequence). As regards this clone: The antigen remains unidentified.

The sequencing sample was made of PBMCs. This receptor was taken from a man aged 25 to 40 in good health and CMV-seronegative. The V and J genes are TRBV19 and TRBJ2-1, with 7 nucleotides matching TRBD2. The CDR3 reads CASSPGGGDEQFF. In DNA, the CDR3 is TGTGCCAGTAGCCCGGGAGGCGGCGATGAGCAGTTCTTC.